The 10 T cell receptor beta chains below were found in one sample sequenced in a study of beta chain features in type 1 diabetes. As every portion of the isolated RNA was reverse transcribed, the sequencing read expressed TCRB transcripts. Profiling relied on immunoSEQ multiplex PCR, and the TCRdb table lists in-frame clones only, not all of them. In the table there are about 620,000 clones, roughly 15% of which are singletons. The specimen sequenced was naive CD4+ T cells from blood. These receptors were taken from a man in his late teens or twenties in good health.

V and J are TRBV6-5 and TRBJ2-7; possibly TRBD1 for D (5 bases). Deletions cut 2 bases from V and 2 bases from J, with 10 bases between. The CDR3 consists of 14 residues. Germline-derived CDR1 and CDR2 are MNHEY and SVGAGI. CDR3 residues: CASSYLGQPYEQYF. The CDR3 DNA follows: TGTGCCAGCAGTTACCTAGGACAACCCTACGAGCAGTACTTC.

V and J are TRBV6-6 and TRBJ2-1, with TRBD1 identical over 7 bases. The junction had 5 bases not matched to a gene; V was cut back by 0 bases and J by 6 bases. The CDR3 is made up of 15 amino acids. The germline V gene encodes CDR1 MNHNY and CDR2 SVGAGI (reference sequence). DNA of the CDR3: TGTGCCAGCAGTTACTCGAGACAGGGCCCCAATGAGCAGTTCTTC. It encodes CASSYSRQGPNEQFF.

The V and J genes are TRBV4-1 and TRBJ1-5; D is unresolved. Germline V lookup: CDR1 MGHRA, CDR2 YSYEKL. This CDR3 is 14 amino acids long. With 4 bases removed from V and 10 bases from J, the gap between germline ends came to 17 bases. The chain's CDR3 is CASSPRVGSGPQHF. The DNA for the CDR3 is TGCGCCAGCAGCCCAAGAGTAGGGAGCGGACCCCAGCATTTT.

This clone showed up just a few times. The chain carries TRBV5-4 and TRBJ1-2; a possible D gene is TRBD1 (5 bases). The CDR3 length is 14 residues. Germline CDR1 is SGHNT and CDR2 is YYREEE (reference sequence). V was trimmed by 2 bases and J by 3 bases, leaving 11 bases between them. The CDR3 DNA is TGTGCCAGCAGCTTCGGGACTGAATACTATGGCTACACCTTC. This sequence encodes CASSFGTEYYGYTF.

The chain carries TRBV11-1 and TRBJ2-2; D is ambiguous. The germline gives CDR1 SGHAT, CDR2 FQDESV (reference sequence). The V and J ends lost 5 bases and 4 bases respectively, with 8 bases between them. This CDR3 has 13 residues. CDR3 DNA: TGTGCCAGCAGCCTTTATGGCACCGGGGAGCTGTTTTTT. It is translated as CASSLYGTGELFF. The whole variable domain, filled in from reference TRBV11-1 and TRBJ2-2, reads EAEVAQSPRYKITEKSQAVAFWCDPISGHATLYWYRQILGQGPELLVQFQDESVVDDSQLPKDRFSAERLKGVDSTLKIQPAELGDSAMYLCASSLYGTGELFFGEGSRLTVL.

A few counts support this clone. The chain is built from TRBV4-3 and TRBJ2-2; D possibly matches TRBD1 or TRBD2 (5 bases each). The V gene lost 1 base and the J gene lost 4 bases, with 16 bases spanning the gap. The CDR3 is 17 amino acids. The V gene's germline CDR1 is LGHNA and CDR2 YSLEER. The CDR3 spells CASSQGVVGDRTGELFF. The CDR3 coding sequence is TGCGCCAGCAGCCAAGGAGTGGTAGGGGACCGCACCGGGGAGCTGTTTTTT.

This chain joins TRBV13 and TRBJ2-2; the match to TRBD1 covers 7 bases. Trimming at V came to 4 bases and at J to 4 bases, leaving 9 bases not matched to a gene. The CDR3 contains 16 residues. Germline V lookup: CDR1 PRHDT, CDR2 FYEKMQ (reference sequence). The CDR3 nucleotides are TGTGCCAGCAGCTCCGGACAGGTCCGAGGCACCGGGGAGCTGTTTTTT. It translates to CASSSGQVRGTGELFF.

This clone has only a few counts. The genes are TRBV28 and TRBJ1-5, with a weak D call TRBD1 (5 bases). Deletions cut 2 bases from V and 7 bases from J, with 9 bases between. The CDR3 runs to 13 residues. From germline, CDR1 is MDHEN and CDR2 SYDVKM. The DNA of the CDR3 is TGTGCCAGCAGTTTAGACAGAGGCCAGCCCCAGCATTTT. This translates into CASSLDRGQPQHF.

A few counts support this clone. The chain couples TRBV7-2 to TRBJ2-1; D call uncertain. V lost 5 bases to trimming and J lost 13 bases, with 6 bases between them. CDR3 size: 9 residues. In germline, CDR1 is SGHTA, CDR2 FQGNSA. CDR3 DNA: TGTGCCAGCAGCGACCGACAGTTCTTC. This sequence encodes CASSDRQFF.

This chain links TRBV18 with TRBJ1-2; D unclear. Trimming shortened V by 3 bases and J by 6 bases, and 17 bases separated the two germline ends. The CDR3 totals 15 residues. Germline values: CDR1 KGHSH, CDR2 LQKENI. The DNA of the CDR3 is TGTGCCAGCTCACCGGGCGGACCCCTCACCAATGGCTACACCTTC. Residues: CASSPGGPLTNGYTF.